The 17 T cell receptor beta chains below were found in one sample sequenced in a study of blood T cell repertoires in COVID-19. The assay was immunoSEQ multiplex PCR, and TCRdb's table has in-frame clones only and misses some. The sample has 70,000 to 80,000 clones; about 90% are singletons. Sequenced: peripheral blood. Every receptor here comes from a human donor in a cohort sampled during active COVID-19.

This clone was detected only a few times. The chain carries TRBV19 and TRBJ2-1; tentative D call: TRBD1 (6 bases). The germline V gene has CDR1 LNHDA and CDR2 SQIVND (reference sequence). Between the trimmed V and J ends, which lost 6 bases and 9 bases, there was a span of 15 bases. This CDR3 comprises 13 residues. The CDR3 loop is CASSRDIIGEQFF. DNA for the CDR3: TGTGCCAGTAGCCGGGACATAATAGGTGAGCAGTTCTTC.

This clone was seen a single time. V is TRBV11-2 and J is TRBJ1-1, with D possibly TRBD1 on 6 matching bases. Trimming stripped 4 bases from V and 1 base from J, with 13 bases between. CDR1 SGHAT and CDR2 FQNNGV come from the germline V gene. This CDR3 region has 15 residues. The CDR3 reads CASSSSTGTNTEAFF. The DNA of the CDR3 is TGTGCCAGCAGCTCTTCGACAGGTACGAACACTGAAGCTTTCTTT.

The V gene is TRBV11-3, the J gene TRBJ2-1; weak D call: TRBD1 (5 bases). This CDR3 spans 14 amino acids. Looked up from germline, CDR1 is SGHNT and CDR2 is YENEEA. The germline V and J ends were trimmed by 5 bases and 0 bases, with 8 bases remaining between them. CDR3 protein: CASSATDSYNEQFF. DNA for the CDR3: TGTGCCAGCAGCGCGACAGACTCCTACAATGAGCAGTTCTTC.

This clone was detected only once. This chain connects TRBV3-1 (or the pseudogene TRBV3-2) to TRBJ2-7; 11 bases match TRBD1. CDR3 length: 15 amino acids. V trimming: 4 bases; J trimming: 3 bases; junction bases outside the gene matches: 5. Germline V gives CDR1 LGHDT, CDR2 YNNKEL (reference sequence). The CDR3 region is CASSRGQGVYYEQYF. The CDR3 DNA reads TGTGCCAGCAGCCGGGGACAGGGGGTGTACTACGAGCAGTACTTC.

The gene calls are TRBV10-3 and TRBJ2-7; 7 nucleotides line up with TRBD2. The CDR3 sequence is 15 residues long. Germline CDR1 is ENHRY and CDR2 is SYGVKD. V shed 3 bases and J 3 bases; nucleotides not matched to a gene: 8. The CDR3 loop reads CAISEGEGGGYEQYF. The DNA of the CDR3 is TGTGCCATCAGTGAAGGGGAAGGCGGGGGCTACGAGCAGTACTTC.

This chain joins TRBV19 and TRBJ1-1; D may be TRBD1 (6 bases). The V end lost 1 base, the J end lost 4 bases, and 13 bases lay between the germline ends. The CDR3 has 15 residues. Germline CDR1 is LNHDA and CDR2 is SQIVND (reference sequence). In DNA, the CDR3 is TGTGCCAGTAGTATAGCCCCTCAGGGGAGCACTGAAGCTTTCTTT. This sequence encodes CASSIAPQGSTEAFF.

The genes are TRBV6-5 and TRBJ1-4; 7 bases agree with TRBD1. CDR1 and CDR2 (germline): MNHEY, SVGAGI. The ends lost 2 bases at V and 0 bases at J; junction bases unmatched: 0. The CDR3 totals 15 residues. In DNA form, the CDR3 reads TGTGCCAGCAGTTACCAGGGGGCAACTAATGAAAAACTGTTTTTT. Its protein is CASSYQGATNEKLFF.

This rearrangement joins TRBV5-4 to TRBJ2-3, with 11 bases that match TRBD2. The CDR3 runs 16 residues. The V segment lost 3 bases and the J segment 5 bases; nucleotides outside the gene matches: 8. CDR1 and CDR2 (germline): SGHNT, YYREEE (reference sequence). The chain's CDR3 is CASSSHSGGEIDTQYF. In DNA form, the CDR3 reads TGTGCCAGCAGCTCTCATAGCGGGGGGGAAATAGATACGCAGTATTTT.

This sequence joins TRBV19 and TRBJ1-5; 8 nucleotides align to TRBD1. Germline V gives CDR1 LNHDA, CDR2 SQIVND (reference sequence). The CDR3 loop spans 15 amino acids. Trimming cost V 0 bases and J 6 bases; bases outside gene matches: 4. The CDR3 reads CASSIEDREGQPQHF. The CDR3 nucleotides are TGTGCCAGTAGTATAGAGGACAGGGAAGGTCAGCCCCAGCATTTT. Supplemented by reference TRBV19 and TRBJ1-5, the full variable domain reads DGGITQSPKYLFRKEGQNVTLSCEQNLNHDAMYWYRQDPGQGLRLIYYSQIVNDFQKGDIAEGYSVSREKKESFPLTVTSAQKNPTAFYLCASSIEDREGQPQHFGDGTRLSIL.

The chain couples TRBV11-3 to TRBJ1-4, with 11 positions matching TRBD1. With V trimmed by 5 bases and J by 5 bases, 7 bases remained unmatched. CDR3 length equals 16 residues. Germline CDR1 reads SGHNT; CDR2 reads YENEEA. The CDR3 region is CASSGHRDRGNEKLFF. DNA for the CDR3: TGTGCCAGCAGCGGGCACCGGGACAGGGGGAATGAAAAACTGTTTTTT.

The CDR3 spells CASSPVQGASVSNQPQHF. Written as DNA, the CDR3 is TGTGCCAGCTCACCCGTACAGGGGGCGTCCGTTAGCAATCAGCCCCAGCATTTT. The chain combines TRBV18 with TRBJ1-5, with TRBD1 matching 9 bases. Germline V gives CDR1 KGHSH, CDR2 LQKENI. V dropped 3 bases and J dropped 0; count of bases not matched to a gene: 9. This CDR3 has 18 amino acids.

This clone was seen once. This sequence joins TRBV2 and TRBJ2-3, with D maybe TRBD2 (7 bases). CDR1 is SNHLY and CDR2 is FYNNEI in the germline V gene. This CDR3 region has 16 residues. V lost 8 bases and J 2 bases, leaving 20 bases between the germline ends. The CDR3 reads CASSWLAGASTDTQYF. In DNA, the CDR3 is TGTGCCAGCTCCTGGCTGGCGGGGGCCTCCACAGATACGCAGTATTTT.

This clone appeared once. J is TRBJ1-2 and V is TRBV19; 8 nucleotides line up with TRBD1. The CDR3 length is 12 residues. With 7 bases clipped from V and 4 bases from J, the junction kept 2 bases outside the gene matches. Germline lookup yields CDR1 LNHDA and CDR2 SQIVND (reference sequence). The CDR3 DNA reads as TGTGCCAGTACGACAGGGGTCTATGGCTACACCTTC. This encodes CASTTGVYGYTF.

The V gene is TRBV19, the J gene TRBJ2-5; D is possibly TRBD1 (5 bases). Germline lookup yields CDR1 LNHDA and CDR2 SQIVND (reference sequence). CDR3 length: 14 residues. V was cut by 5 bases and J by 1 base, with 11 bases left in between. CDR3 bases: TGTGCCAGTAGTTCCAGGGATCTCCAAGAGACCCAGTACTTC. As protein: CASSSRDLQETQYF.

This clone is a singleton in its sample. V usage is TRBV18 and J usage is TRBJ2-1; TRBD2 aligns across 10 bases. The CDR3 contains 14 residues. V was pared by 3 bases and J by 4 bases, with 0 bases of the junction left unmatched. Germline assignment: CDR1 KGHSH and CDR2 LQKENI. CDR3 coding DNA: TGTGCCAGCTCACCGGGACTAGCGTACAATGAGCAGTTCTTC. Encoded protein: CASSPGLAYNEQFF.

A single count supports this clone. The chain carries TRBV2 and TRBJ2-6, with D hard to call. The CDR3 runs 15 residues. Germline V lookup: CDR1 SNHLY, CDR2 FYNNEI. Trimming shortened V by 6 bases and J by 0 bases, and 9 bases separated the two germline ends. DNA for the CDR3: TGTGCCAGCAGAGCCGCCCACTCTGGGGCCAACGTCCTGACTTTC. It encodes CASRAAHSGANVLTF.

The V gene is TRBV5-1, the J gene TRBJ1-1; 11 bases map to TRBD1. The CDR3 loop spans 14 amino acids. V shed 3 bases, J shed 5 bases, and the junction held 3 bases outside the gene matches. Germline CDR1 reads SGHRS; CDR2 reads YFSETQ. CDR3 coding DNA: TGCGCCAGCAGCTCCCGGGACAGGGGGACTGAAGCTTTCTTT. Protein product: CASSSRDRGTEAFF.